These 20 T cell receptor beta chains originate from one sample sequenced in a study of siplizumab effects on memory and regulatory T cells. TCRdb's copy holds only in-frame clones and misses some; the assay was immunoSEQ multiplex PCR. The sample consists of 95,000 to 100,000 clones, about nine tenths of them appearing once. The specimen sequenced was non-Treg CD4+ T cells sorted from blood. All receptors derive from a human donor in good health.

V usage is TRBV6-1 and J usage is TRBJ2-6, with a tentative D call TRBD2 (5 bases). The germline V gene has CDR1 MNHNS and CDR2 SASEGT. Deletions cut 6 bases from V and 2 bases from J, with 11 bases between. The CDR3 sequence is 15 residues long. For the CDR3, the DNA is TGTGCCAGCAGCCCGCGGGCAGCTGGGGCCAACGTCCTGACTTTC. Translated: CASSPRAAGANVLTF.

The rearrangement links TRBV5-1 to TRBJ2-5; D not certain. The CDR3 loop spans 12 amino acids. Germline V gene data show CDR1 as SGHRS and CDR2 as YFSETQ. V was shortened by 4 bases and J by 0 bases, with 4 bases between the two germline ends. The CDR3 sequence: CASSIYQETQYF. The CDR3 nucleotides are TGCGCCAGCAGCATATACCAAGAGACCCAGTACTTC.

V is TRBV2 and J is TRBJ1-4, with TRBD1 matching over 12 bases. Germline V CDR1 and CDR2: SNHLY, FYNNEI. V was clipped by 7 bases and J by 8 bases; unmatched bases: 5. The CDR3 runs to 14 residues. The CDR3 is CASNGDRGQEKLFF. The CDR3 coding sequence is TGTGCCAGCAATGGGGACAGGGGGCAAGAAAAACTGTTTTTT.

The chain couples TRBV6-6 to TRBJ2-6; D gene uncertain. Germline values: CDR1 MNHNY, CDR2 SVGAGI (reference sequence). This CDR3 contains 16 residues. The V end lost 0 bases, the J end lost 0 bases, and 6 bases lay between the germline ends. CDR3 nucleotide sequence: TGTGCCAGCAGTTACTCGATGGCCTCTGGGGCCAACGTCCTGACTTTC. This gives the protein CASSYSMASGANVLTF.

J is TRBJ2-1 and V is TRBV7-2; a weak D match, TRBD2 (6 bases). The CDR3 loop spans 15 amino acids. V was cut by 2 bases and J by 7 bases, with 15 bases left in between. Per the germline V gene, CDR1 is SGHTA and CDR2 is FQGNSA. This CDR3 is CASSLSRGLVNEQFF. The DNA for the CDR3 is TGTGCCAGCAGCTTAAGCCGGGGACTGGTGAATGAGCAGTTCTTC.

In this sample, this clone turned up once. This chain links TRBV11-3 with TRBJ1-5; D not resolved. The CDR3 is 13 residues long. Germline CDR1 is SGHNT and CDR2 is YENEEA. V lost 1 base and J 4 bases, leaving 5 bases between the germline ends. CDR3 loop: CASSLGVNQPQHF. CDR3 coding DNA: TGTGCCAGCAGCTTAGGGGTGAATCAGCCCCAGCATTTT.

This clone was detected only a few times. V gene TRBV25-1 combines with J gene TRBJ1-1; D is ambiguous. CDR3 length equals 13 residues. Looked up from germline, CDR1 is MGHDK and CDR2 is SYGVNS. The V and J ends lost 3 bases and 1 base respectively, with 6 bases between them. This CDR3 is CASSDHKNTEAFF. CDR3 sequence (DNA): TGTGCCAGCAGTGATCATAAGAACACTGAAGCTTTCTTT.

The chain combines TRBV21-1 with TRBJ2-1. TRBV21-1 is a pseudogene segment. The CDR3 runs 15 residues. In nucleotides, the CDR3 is TGTGCCAGCAGCAAAAGAAGGGTCGCCTACAATGAGCAGTTCTTC. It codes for CASSKRRVAYNEQFF.

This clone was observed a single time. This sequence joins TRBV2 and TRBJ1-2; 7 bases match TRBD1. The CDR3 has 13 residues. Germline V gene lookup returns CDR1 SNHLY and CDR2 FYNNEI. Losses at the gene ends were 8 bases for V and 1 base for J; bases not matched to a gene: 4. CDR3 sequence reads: CASGDSNNYGYTF. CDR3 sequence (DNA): TGTGCCAGCGGGGACAGCAATAACTATGGCTACACCTTC.

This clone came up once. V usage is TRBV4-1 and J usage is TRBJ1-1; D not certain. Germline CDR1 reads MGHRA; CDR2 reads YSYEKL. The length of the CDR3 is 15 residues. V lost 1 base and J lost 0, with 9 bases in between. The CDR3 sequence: CASSQAVSMNTEAFF. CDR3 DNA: TGCGCCAGCAGCCAAGCGGTCAGCATGAACACTGAAGCTTTCTTT.

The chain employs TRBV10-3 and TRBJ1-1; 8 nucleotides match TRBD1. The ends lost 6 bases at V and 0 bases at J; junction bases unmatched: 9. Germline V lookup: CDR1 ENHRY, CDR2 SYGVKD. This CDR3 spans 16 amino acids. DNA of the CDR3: TGTGCCATCAGAAAAGCAACAGGGGGATTGAACACTGAAGCTTTCTTT. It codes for CAIRKATGGLNTEAFF.

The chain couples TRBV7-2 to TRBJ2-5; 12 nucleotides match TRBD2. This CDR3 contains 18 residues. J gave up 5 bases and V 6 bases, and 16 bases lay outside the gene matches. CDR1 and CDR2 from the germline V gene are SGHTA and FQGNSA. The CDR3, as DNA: TGTGCCAGCAGTCCAGAGTGGCTAGCGGGAGGGCGGGGGGAGACCCAGTACTTC. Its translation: CASSPEWLAGGRGETQYF.

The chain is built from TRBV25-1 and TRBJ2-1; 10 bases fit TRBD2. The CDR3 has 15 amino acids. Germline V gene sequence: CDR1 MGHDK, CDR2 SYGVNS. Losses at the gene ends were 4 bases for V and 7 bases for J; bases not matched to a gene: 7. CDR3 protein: CASSAASGSINEQFF. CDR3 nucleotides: TGTGCCAGCAGTGCGGCTAGCGGGAGTATAAATGAGCAGTTCTTC.

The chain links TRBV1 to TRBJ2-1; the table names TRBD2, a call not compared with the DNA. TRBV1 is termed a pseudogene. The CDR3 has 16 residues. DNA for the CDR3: TGCACCAGCAAAAAGAGCGGGAGGTGGTCCTACAATGAGCAGTTCTTC. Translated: CTSKKSGRWSYNEQFF.

The CDR3 spells CASSPGRGREQFF. The CDR3 nucleotides read TGTGCCAGCAGTCCAGGTAGGGGGAGAGAGCAGTTCTTC. The chain uses TRBV7-3 and TRBJ2-1, with D perhaps TRBD1 (6 bases). V lost 6 bases to trimming and J lost 10 bases, with 16 bases between them. Germline V CDR1 and CDR2: SGHTA, FQGTGA. The CDR3 totals 13 residues.

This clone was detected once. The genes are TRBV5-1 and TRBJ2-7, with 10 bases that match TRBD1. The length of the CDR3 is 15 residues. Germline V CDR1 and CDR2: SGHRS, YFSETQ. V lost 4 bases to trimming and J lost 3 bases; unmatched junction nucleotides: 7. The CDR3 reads CASSNGDRGIYEQYF. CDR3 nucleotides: TGCGCCAGCAGCAACGGGGACAGGGGAATCTACGAGCAGTACTTC.

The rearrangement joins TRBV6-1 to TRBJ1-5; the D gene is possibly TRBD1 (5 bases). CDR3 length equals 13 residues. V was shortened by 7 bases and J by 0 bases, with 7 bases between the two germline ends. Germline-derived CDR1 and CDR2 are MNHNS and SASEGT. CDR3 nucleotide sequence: TGTGCCAGCACAACAGGTAGCAATCAGCCCCAGCATTTT. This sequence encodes CASTTGSNQPQHF.

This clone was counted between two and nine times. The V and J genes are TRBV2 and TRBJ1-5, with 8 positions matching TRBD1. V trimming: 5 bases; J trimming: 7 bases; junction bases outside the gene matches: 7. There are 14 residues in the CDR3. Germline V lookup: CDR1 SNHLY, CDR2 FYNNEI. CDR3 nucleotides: TGTGCCAGCAGTCTGGACAGGGAGGGGCAGCCCCAGCATTTT. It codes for CASSLDREGQPQHF.

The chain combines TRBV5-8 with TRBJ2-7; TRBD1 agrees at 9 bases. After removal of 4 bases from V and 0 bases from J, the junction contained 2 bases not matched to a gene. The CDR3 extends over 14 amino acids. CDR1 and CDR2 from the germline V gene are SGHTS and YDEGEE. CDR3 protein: CASSGTGSSYEQYF. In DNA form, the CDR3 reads TGTGCCAGCAGCGGGACAGGGAGCTCCTACGAGCAGTACTTC.

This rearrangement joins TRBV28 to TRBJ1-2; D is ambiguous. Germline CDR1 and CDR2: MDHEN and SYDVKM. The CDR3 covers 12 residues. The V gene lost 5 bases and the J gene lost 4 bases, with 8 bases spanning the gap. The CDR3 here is CASSRSSYGYTF. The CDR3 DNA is TGTGCCAGCAGTCGATCCAGCTATGGCTACACCTTC.